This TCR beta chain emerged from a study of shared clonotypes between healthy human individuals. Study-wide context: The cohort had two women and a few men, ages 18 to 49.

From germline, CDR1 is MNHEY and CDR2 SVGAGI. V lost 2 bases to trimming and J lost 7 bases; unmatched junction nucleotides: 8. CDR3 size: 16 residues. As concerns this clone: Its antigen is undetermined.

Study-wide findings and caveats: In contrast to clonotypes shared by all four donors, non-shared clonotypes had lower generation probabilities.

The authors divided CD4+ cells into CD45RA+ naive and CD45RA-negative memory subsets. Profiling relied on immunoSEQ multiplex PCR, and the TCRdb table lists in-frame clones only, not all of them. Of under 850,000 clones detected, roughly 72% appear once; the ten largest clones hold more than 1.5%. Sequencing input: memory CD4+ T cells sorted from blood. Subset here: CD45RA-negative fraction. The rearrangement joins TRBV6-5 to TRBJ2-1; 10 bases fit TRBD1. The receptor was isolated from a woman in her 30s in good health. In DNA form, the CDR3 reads TGTGCCAGCAGTTACACCCGGGGACAGGGGATGAATGAGCAGTTCTTC. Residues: CASSYTRGQGMNEQFF.